This T cell receptor beta chain comes out of a study of T cell responses to AZD1222 COVID-19 vaccine. Notes on the study in general: Donors were chiefly white British, with a greater number of females, and clonal diversity was perhaps underestimated. Reports say nearly half of spike-specific TCRs go after unmutated variant regions. Repertoire samples came only from after the peak T cell response. With two AZD1222 doses given, Spike-specific TCR breadth and depth both rose.

Sequenced by immunoSEQ multiplex PCR; TCRdb stores in-frame clones only, minus some. This sample has fewer than 250,000 clones, with just over 90% found just once. The CDR3 is 14 residues long. CDR1 is MNHEY and CDR2 is SVGEGT in the germline V gene. V was clipped by 4 bases and J by 4 bases; unmatched bases: 3. A few counts support this clone. Its matching antigen is unknown. The same CDR3 arises from other DNA sequences in this sample as well. The chain couples TRBV6-2 or TRBV6-3 to TRBJ1-1; 10 positions agree with TRBD1. The sequencing used peripheral blood, collected on day 0 of MenACWY control vaccination. The source of this sequence is an adult in good health. The CDR3 is CASSFGQGGTEAFF. CDR3 DNA: TGTGCCAGCAGTTTCGGACAGGGGGGCACTGAAGCTTTCTTT.